This T cell receptor beta chain emerged from a study of T cells after yellow fever vaccination (dated by TCRdb to between 2018 and 2020). Turning to the overall study: Libraries from fractions with low cell numbers were prepared with the SMART-Seq v4 Ultra Low Input RNA kit. Blood was drawn at multiple timepoints before and after primary and secondary immunization, with bulk PBMC replicates and cell subsets isolated. To follow T-cell clones before and after primary and booster YFV17D yellow fever vaccination, bulk TCR alpha and beta repertoires were sequenced over time. The cohort comprised two healthy male donors, one aged 18 to 30 and one aged 30 to 40 years.

Taken from the germline V gene (reference sequence), the CDR1 and CDR2 loops are SGHNT and YYREEE. The CDR3 measures 14 amino acids from cysteine to phenylalanine. The sequence is cut down to CDR3 DNA, 42 bases in frame from base 1. V is reduced by 0 bases and J by 4 bases, leaving a spacing of 11 bases between them. TCR cDNA was made using 5'RACE template switching, a step that added a universal primer site and unique molecular identifiers. Priming of cDNA synthesis was performed from both the TCR alpha and TCR beta constant segments. Library amplification used two PCR steps, and the second PCR step added sample barcodes and sequencing adapters. Sequencing of the libraries was done on either Illumina HiSeq 2500 (2x100 bp) or NovaSeq (2x150 bp). Per the original workflow: Reads were demultiplexed and collapsed into UMI consensus sequences with MIGEC, and V(D)J alignment was performed with MiXCR. Using edgeR on replicate PBMC samples, clonotypes were called vaccine-responding if FDR was below 0.01 and the log2 fold change was above 5 up to day 15. Bulk clonotypes were assigned CD4 or CD8 identity according to which sequenced CD4 or CD8 repertoire held them at higher abundance. TCRdb redid the processing of the public reads, applying fastp at Q25 and MiXCR, and retained in-frame beta chains. Identical CDR3 proteins give one entry, which carries the most common genes and DNA. TCRdb, rather than the study authors, made the V and J calls. Counted in this sample were roughly 120,000 distinct CDR3 sequences; around 7.4% of them appeared once. Clones ranked in the top ten supply around 2.5% of the sample.

What the study reported, not specific to this receptor: Computational filtering was needed because FACS-sorted repertoires could contain abundant contaminating clonotypes from the bulk population. Because the study included only a couple of donors, the extent to which the findings can be generalized is limited. After the booster, most clones that had expanded after primary vaccination were detected again (almost 97% of CD4 and under 90% of CD8), suggesting broad maintenance of memory. Compared with the primary T-cell response, the secondary T-cell response was weaker but faster, peaking on day 5 rather than day 15. A small share of clonotypes was detected in both CD4 and CD8 compartments, with the overlap likely arising from convergent recombination.

The sample holds many counts of this clonotype. It has no known antigen specificity. No much larger clone exists at a distance of one base, and base qualities are not known. In light of the paper, this sample's treatment or condition label describes: live attenuated yellow fever vaccine strain. A standard Ficoll-Paque protocol was used to isolate PBMCs from peripheral blood. CD4 and CD8 T-cell fractions were isolated with Dynabeads CD4 and CD8 positive selection kits. TriZol was used to extract RNA from bulk PBMCs, CD4 and CD8 fractions, and dextramer-positive and dextramer-negative fractions. This clonotype was sampled from a man younger than 35 who received the YFV17D yellow fever vaccine. This sample comprised CD4+ T cells sorted from PBMCs, obtained more than 8 days after the first yellow fever vaccination. The chain uses TRBV5-4 and TRBJ2-7, with the D call perhaps TRBD1 or TRBD2, each one matching 5 bases. The CDR3 region reads CASSLAGTFYEQYF. The base sequence is TGTGCCAGCAGCTTGGCCGGGACGTTTTACGAGCAGTACTTC.